These 32 T cell receptor beta chains originate from one sample sequenced in a study of radiotherapy plus CTLA-4 blockade in lung cancer. Profiled with immunoSEQ multiplex PCR; TCRdb holds only in-frame clones, not every one. The table lists about 46,000 clones, 75% to 80% of them singletons, with about 2.5% in the top ten. The specimen comprised peripheral blood, sampled from a patient treated with radiotherapy plus ipilimumab. These receptors all stem from a human donor with non-small cell lung cancer whose response to radiotherapy plus ipilimumab could not be evaluated.

The chain links TRBV5-1 to TRBJ2-3; a weak D match, TRBD1 (6 bases). This CDR3 has 13 residues. V was cut by 7 bases and J by 5 bases, with 14 bases left in between. In germline, CDR1 is SGHRS, CDR2 YFSETQ. Here the CDR3 DNA reads TGCGCCAGCCGTCAGGGGTGGGGAGATACGCAGTATTTT. Encoded protein: CASRQGWGDTQYF.

The J gene is TRBJ1-3, the V gene TRBV18, with 7 bases that match TRBD1. V was clipped by 8 bases and J by 2 bases; unmatched bases: 12. The length of the CDR3 is 16 residues. Germline values: CDR1 KGHSH, CDR2 LQKENI. The CDR3: CASSPGLGTAGNTIYF. The CDR3 DNA reads as TGTGCCAGCAGCCCCGGCCTGGGGACAGCTGGAAACACCATATATTTT.

The chain recombines TRBV30 with TRBJ1-3; 7 positions agree with TRBD1. The CDR3 is made up of 15 amino acids. Germline V gives CDR1 GTSNPN, CDR2 SVGIG (reference sequence). Trimming cost V 0 bases and J 7 bases; bases outside gene matches: 9. The CDR3 spells CAWSVRQGRGNTIYF. Written as DNA, the CDR3 is TGTGCCTGGAGTGTACGACAGGGTCGGGGGAACACCATATATTTT.

The V gene is TRBV7-9, the J gene TRBJ2-1; D is possibly TRBD2 (8 bases). Germline values: CDR1 SEHNR, CDR2 FQNEAQ (reference sequence). This CDR3 region has 15 residues. V was trimmed by 5 bases and J by 8 bases, leaving 19 bases between them. The CDR3 region is CASSTGLGGRDEQFF. The CDR3 bases are TGTGCCAGCAGCACGGGACTAGGGGGCCGGGATGAGCAGTTCTTC. Using reference TRBV7-9 and TRBJ2-1 for the parts outside the CDR3, the full variable domain is DTGVSQNPRHKITKRGQNVTFRCDPISEHNRLYWYRQTLGQGPEFLTYFQNEAQLEKSRLLSDRFSAERPKGSFSTLEIQRTEQGDSAMYLCASSTGLGGRDEQFFGPGTRLTVL.

The genes are TRBV19 and TRBJ2-1, with 7 bases aligning to TRBD1. The CDR3 extends over 14 amino acids. Losses at the gene ends were 6 bases for V and 7 bases for J; bases not matched to a gene: 9. CDR1 is LNHDA, CDR2 SQIVND, per germline (reference sequence). CDR3 in amino acids: CASRITGQWNEQFF. CDR3 sequence (DNA): TGTGCCAGTAGGATTACGGGACAGTGGAATGAGCAGTTCTTC.

The genes are TRBV9 and TRBJ2-2; D gene uncertain. V was clipped by 1 base and J by 7 bases, with 20 bases between them. CDR3 size: 17 residues. Per the germline V gene, CDR1 is SGDLS and CDR2 is YYNGEE. CDR3 sequence (DNA): TGTGCCAGCAGCGTATCTTCCCAGGTGGCTTCCCTCGGGGAGCTGTTTTTT. It translates to CASSVSSQVASLGELFF.

The V gene is TRBV6-1, the J gene TRBJ2-1; 7 bases align to TRBD1. V lost 6 bases, J lost 3 bases, and 5 bases stayed unmatched. From germline, CDR1 is MNHNS and CDR2 SASEGT. This CDR3 has 14 residues. The CDR3 DNA is TGTGCCAGCAGGCCGGGACAGAGCTACAATGAGCAGTTCTTC. Amino acids: CASRPGQSYNEQFF.

The chain uses TRBV5-1 and TRBJ2-3, with TRBD1 matching over 7 bases. There are 14 residues in the CDR3. Germline CDR1 and CDR2: SGHRS and YFSETQ. The CDR3 sequence: CASKGAGAGDTQYF. The DNA of the CDR3 is TGCGCTTCCAAGGGGGCAGGGGCGGGAGATACGCAGTATTTT.

This chain connects TRBV7-3 to TRBJ2-3; D may be TRBD2 (5 bases). CDR3 length equals 13 residues. V lost 3 bases, J lost 2 bases, and 6 bases lay in between. The germline V gene has CDR1 SGHTA and CDR2 FQGTGA. In DNA, the CDR3 is TGTGCCAGCAGCTTGACTATCACAGATACGCAGTATTTT. This encodes CASSLTITDTQYF.

The chain recombines TRBV27 with TRBJ2-5; possibly TRBD1 for D (6 bases). Germline V CDR1 and CDR2: MNHEY, SMNVEV (reference sequence). Deletions cut 2 bases from V and 13 bases from J, with 14 bases between. This CDR3 is built from 12 residues. The CDR3 spells CASSLTYTGLYF. In DNA, the CDR3 is TGTGCCAGCAGTTTAACTTACACAGGGCTGTACTTC.

This clone was observed a single time. This chain uses TRBV7-6 with TRBJ1-1, with D uncertain. V was trimmed by 5 bases and J by 6 bases, leaving 13 bases between them. The length of the CDR3 is 13 residues. Germline loops: CDR1 SGHVS, CDR2 FNYEAQ. In DNA form, the CDR3 reads TGTGCCAGCAGCCCCTGGGGAGGGTCTGAAGCTTTCTTT. Protein sequence: CASSPWGGSEAFF.

The chain uses TRBV6-6 and TRBJ2-2; possible D gene TRBD2, 6 bases. Germline V gene lookup returns CDR1 MNHNY and CDR2 SVGAGI (reference sequence). CDR3 length: 16 residues. Trimming stripped 2 bases from V and 2 bases from J, with 12 bases between. The CDR3 loop is CASSYGGQVNTGELFF. CDR3 in DNA: TGTGCCAGCAGTTACGGAGGGCAGGTCAACACCGGGGAGCTGTTTTTT.

This chain links TRBV14 with TRBJ2-7; unclear D gene. This CDR3 region has 15 residues. The V gene lost 3 bases and the J gene lost 3 bases, with 15 bases spanning the gap. CDR1 SGHDN and CDR2 FVKESK come from the germline V gene. CDR3 DNA: TGTGCCAGCAGCCACCTCGCAGAACGGGTCTACGAGCAGTACTTC. This encodes CASSHLAERVYEQYF.

This clone was observed once. J is TRBJ2-1 and V is TRBV30; tentative D call: TRBD1 (5 bases). Germline values: CDR1 GTSNPN, CDR2 SVGIG (reference sequence). Trimming left V 2 bases short and J 0 bases short, with 11 bases between. The CDR3 has 15 residues. The CDR3 here is CAWSSGQSSYNEQFF. CDR3 in DNA: TGTGCCTGGAGTAGTGGACAAAGCTCCTACAATGAGCAGTTCTTC.

V is TRBV14 and J is TRBJ2-7, with 7 bases matching TRBD1. The length of the CDR3 is 15 residues. CDR1 is SGHDN, CDR2 FVKESK, per germline. V trimming: 0 bases; J trimming: 6 bases; junction bases outside the gene matches: 8. The CDR3 DNA reads as TGTGCCAGCAGCCAAGACGGGACAGTCGTTCCCGAGCAGTACTTC. Amino acids: CASSQDGTVVPEQYF.

The chain employs TRBV5-4 and TRBJ2-7; 9 bases line up with TRBD2. The CDR3 is 15 residues long. Germline V gene sequence: CDR1 SGHNT, CDR2 YYREEE (reference sequence). V was clipped by 2 bases and J by 3 bases; unmatched bases: 6. The CDR3 protein is CASSFGAGGGYEQYF. CDR3 nucleotide sequence: TGTGCCAGCAGCTTTGGAGCGGGAGGTGGCTACGAGCAGTACTTC.

The chain carries TRBV15 and TRBJ1-4; 10 nucleotides agree with TRBD1. There are 16 residues in the CDR3. Germline V gene sequence: CDR1 LNHNV, CDR2 YYDKDF (reference sequence). Trimming removed 3 bases from V and 4 bases from J; junction bases left unmatched: 5. CDR3 in DNA: TGTGCCACCAGCAGGCGACAGGGGGCGGGTAATGAAAAACTGTTTTTT. Its protein is CATSRRQGAGNEKLFF. Complete variable domain (other parts from reference TRBV15 and TRBJ1-4): DAMVIQNPRYQVTQFGKPVTLSCSQTLNHNVMYWYQQKSSQAPKLLFHYYDKDFNNEADTPDNFQSRRPNTSFCFLDIRSPGLGDTAMYLCATSRRQGAGNEKLFFGSGTQLSVL.

The chain is built from TRBV9 and TRBJ1-2, with 7 bases aligning to TRBD1. Trimming at V came to 2 bases and at J to 4 bases, leaving 8 bases not matched to a gene. Germline assignment: CDR1 SGDLS and CDR2 YYNGEE. The CDR3 runs 15 residues. The DNA for the CDR3 is TGTGCCAGCAGCGTTCGAGGGGGCCCCAGCTATGGCTACACCTTC. Protein product: CASSVRGGPSYGYTF.

This clone has a single count. The chain has TRBV23-1 and TRBJ2-7, with TRBD2 identical over 8 bases. TRBV23-1 is an ORF, and what it does is uncertain. The V gene end was trimmed by 3 bases and the J gene end by 2 bases; junction bases not matched to a gene: 12. CDR3 length: 17 amino acids. The CDR3 here is CASSHSGGQINTYEQYF. The CDR3 DNA reads TGCGCCAGCAGTCATTCGGGGGGGCAGATAAATACCTACGAGCAGTACTTC.

This rearrangement joins TRBV9 to TRBJ2-5; TRBD1 matches 7 bases. Trimming at V came to 3 bases and at J to 1 base, leaving 3 bases not matched to a gene. Germline V gene lookup returns CDR1 SGDLS and CDR2 YYNGEE. The CDR3 spans 14 residues. This chain's CDR3 is CASSAGQVQETQYF. Here the CDR3 DNA reads TGTGCCAGCAGCGCTGGACAGGTCCAAGAGACCCAGTACTTC.

The V and J genes are TRBV28 and TRBJ2-1, with TRBD2 matching 11 bases. Germline V gene sequence: CDR1 MDHEN, CDR2 SYDVKM. J was trimmed by 7 bases and V by 3 bases; bases with no gene match: 8. The CDR3 totals 16 residues. In nucleotides, the CDR3 is TGTGCCAGCAGTTTCCCGACTAGCGGGAAGGAAAATGAGCAGTTCTTC. This translates into CASSFPTSGKENEQFF.

The chain combines TRBV2 with TRBJ2-5; 7 bases are a match to TRBD2. CDR3 length equals 11 residues. V lost 11 bases and J lost 3; bases outside the gene matches: 3. CDR1 is SNHLY and CDR2 is FYNNEI in the germline V gene. CDR3 DNA sequence: TGTGCCGGGGGAGGGAAAGAGACCCAGTACTTC. Its translation is CAGGGKETQYF.

This chain joins TRBV7-2 and TRBJ1-2; D is uncertain. CDR3 length equals 13 residues. Germline CDR1 SGHTA, CDR2 FQGNSA. V lost 5 bases, J lost 2 bases, and 9 bases lay in between. CDR3 DNA: TGTGCCAGCAGCCCCCGAGGAAACTATGGCTACACCTTC. The encoded protein is CASSPRGNYGYTF.

This chain joins TRBV28 and TRBJ1-3; maybe TRBD1 (6 bases). This CDR3 has 15 residues. V was trimmed by 6 bases and J by 0 bases, leaving 12 bases between them. The germline V gene has CDR1 MDHEN and CDR2 SYDVKM. The CDR3 coding sequence is TGTGCCAGCAGCCCGGACAGTAGCTCTGGAAACACCATATATTTT. Translation: CASSPDSSSGNTIYF.

The chain links TRBV5-5 to TRBJ2-3; D remains ambiguous. V was clipped by 0 bases and J by 2 bases, with 7 bases between them. CDR3 length: 14 amino acids. CDR1 and CDR2 from the germline V gene are SGHKS and YYEKEE (reference sequence). The CDR3: CASSLDPDTDTQYF. In DNA, the CDR3 is TGTGCCAGCAGCTTGGACCCAGACACAGATACGCAGTATTTT.

This clone was detected only once. The V and J genes are TRBV9 and TRBJ2-2; a possible D gene is TRBD1 (6 bases). The CDR3 sequence is 16 residues long. Trimming took off 3 bases at V and 0 bases at J, with 12 bases between the two ends. CDR1 is SGDLS, CDR2 YYNGEE, per germline. CDR3: CASSALGTSNTGELFF. In DNA form, the CDR3 reads TGTGCCAGCAGCGCCCTTGGGACATCGAACACCGGGGAGCTGTTTTTT.

This chain connects TRBV11-3 to TRBJ2-2, with 9 bases matching TRBD2. The CDR3 totals 18 residues. The trim removed 5 bases at V and 5 bases at J, leaving 15 bases unmatched. Germline V lookup: CDR1 SGHNT, CDR2 YENEEA. CDR3 amino acids: CASSNSPTVAGETGELFF. In DNA form, the CDR3 reads TGTGCCAGCAGCAACAGCCCGACCGTAGCGGGGGAGACCGGGGAGCTGTTTTTT.

This chain links TRBV13 with TRBJ2-1; 11 bases match TRBD2. The V segment lost 4 bases and the J segment 6 bases; nucleotides outside the gene matches: 11. The germline V gene encodes CDR1 PRHDT and CDR2 FYEKMQ (reference sequence). The CDR3 loop spans 17 amino acids. The CDR3 reads CASSSATGTSGFNEQFF. The CDR3, as DNA: TGTGCCAGCAGCTCTGCTACCGGGACTAGCGGTTTCAATGAGCAGTTCTTC.

The chain carries TRBV29-1 and TRBJ1-1; D is possibly TRBD1 (6 bases). The CDR3 covers 12 residues. Per the germline V gene, CDR1 is SQVTM and CDR2 is ANQGSEA. Trimming stripped 6 bases from V and 4 bases from J, with 12 bases between. In DNA form, the CDR3 reads TGCAGCGTATTCAGGGGTCGCACTGAAGCTTTCTTT. Protein product: CSVFRGRTEAFF.

The chain couples TRBV29-1 to TRBJ1-1; 8 bases map to TRBD1. Germline V gene data show CDR1 as SQVTM and CDR2 as ANQGSEA. V lost 7 bases to trimming and J lost 1 base; unmatched junction nucleotides: 5. This CDR3 contains 13 residues. The CDR3 DNA sequence: TGCAGCGCCCTGGGACAGGAGAACACTGAAGCTTTCTTT. As protein: CSALGQENTEAFF.

The chain uses TRBV7-2 and TRBJ1-5; possibly TRBD1 for D (5 bases). V lost 3 bases to trimming and J lost 4 bases, with 16 bases between them. Germline CDR1 SGHTA, CDR2 FQGNSA. The CDR3 spans 16 residues. CDR3 loop: CASSLVQGQGNQPQHF. DNA of the CDR3: TGTGCCAGCAGCTTGGTTCAAGGTCAGGGAAATCAGCCCCAGCATTTT.

V and J are TRBV15 and TRBJ2-3; TRBD2 matches 7 bases. Trimming took 9 bases from V and 2 from J; bases not matched to a gene: 8. The CDR3 is 14 residues long. Germline V gives CDR1 LNHNV, CDR2 YYDKDF (reference sequence). In nucleotides, the CDR3 is TGTGCCACTGGGAGGGCCCTCATCACAGATACGCAGTATTTT. Amino acid sequence: CATGRALITDTQYF.